A selection of T cell receptor beta chains follows, all from one sample in a study of OX40 agonist ivuxolimab in advanced cancers. Clones were read by immunoSEQ multiplex PCR, and TCRdb kept only the in-frame ones, dropping some. The top ten clones hold over 0.6% of a sample with under 80,000 clones, 86% of them seen once. The sequenced sample was CD4+ or CD8+ T cells sorted from blood, obtained in a trial of the OX40 agonist ivuxolimab. These receptor sequences come from an adult with an advanced solid tumor such as melanoma, head and neck, liver or kidney cancer. Each CDR3 is given with its conserved first and last residue. A D gene is named only where the DNA matches it firmly.

v_gene: TRBV5-1; j_gene: TRBJ2-3; d_gene: TRBD2; CDR3nt: TGCGCCAGCAGCACAGGACTAGCGGGGGCAAGCACAGATACGCAGTATTTT; CDR3aa: CASSTGLAGASTDTQYF
v_gene: TRBV5-1; j_gene: TRBJ2-1; d_gene: TRBD2; CDR3nt: TGCGCCAGCAGAGGGATAGCGGGAGACAATGAGCAGTTCTTC; CDR3aa: CASRGIAGDNEQFF
v_gene: TRBV5-1; j_gene: TRBJ2-1; d_gene: TRBD2; CDR3nt: TGCGCCAGCATACCGGGCGGGGGGACGCGAAACTACAATGAGCAGTTCTTC; CDR3aa: CASIPGGGTRNYNEQFF
v_gene: TRBV4-1; j_gene: TRBJ2-7; d_gene: TRBD1; CDR3nt: TGCGCCAGCAGCCAACGGTACGGGACAGGGACCTACGAGCAGTACTTC; CDR3aa: CASSQRYGTGTYEQYF
v_gene: TRBV7-2; j_gene: TRBJ1-5; d_gene: -; CDR3nt: TGTGCCAGCAGCTTCTCAGGGGATGGTCAGCCCCAGCATTTT; CDR3aa: CASSFSGDGQPQHF
v_gene: TRBV27; j_gene: TRBJ1-4; d_gene: TRBD1; CDR3nt: TGTGCCAGCGCCCAGGGGGATGAAAAACTGTTTTTT; CDR3aa: CASAQGDEKLFF
v_gene: TRBV19; j_gene: TRBJ1-4; d_gene: TRBD1; CDR3nt: TGTGCCAGTGCCCAGCGAGGACACCGGGACAGGGATGAAAAACTGTTTTTT; CDR3aa: CASAQRGHRDRDEKLFF
v_gene: TRBV7-8; j_gene: TRBJ2-5; d_gene: -; CDR3nt: TGTGCCAGCAGCCTTAAAGAGACCCAGTACTTC; CDR3aa: CASSLKETQYF
v_gene: TRBV4-3; j_gene: TRBJ1-2; d_gene: -; CDR3nt: TGCGCCAGCAGCCCTCGGACAGCAACTGTTAACTATGGCTACACCTTC; CDR3aa: CASSPRTATVNYGYTF
v_gene: TRBV30; j_gene: TRBJ2-7; d_gene: -; CDR3nt: TGTGCCTGGAGCGAGGTCTCATACGAGCAGTACTTC; CDR3aa: CAWSEVSYEQYF
v_gene: TRBV2; j_gene: TRBJ2-1; d_gene: TRBD2; CDR3nt: TGTGCCAGCAGTCAGCGGGAGGGCGCCGGCAATGAGCAGTTCTTC; CDR3aa: CASSQREGAGNEQFF
v_gene: TRBV10-3; j_gene: TRBJ1-4; d_gene: -; CDR3nt: TGTGCCATCAGGGCCCCGTCCGTGGAAAAACTGTTTTTT; CDR3aa: CAIRAPSVEKLFF